A single sample is the source of the 28 T cell receptor beta chains below, sequenced in a study of blood T cell repertoires in COVID-19 (dated by TCRdb to 2020 to 2021). Receptor libraries were prepared by the immunoSEQ multiplex PCR assay. The clones in this table, taken by TCRdb from immuneACCESS, are in-frame only. Not every clone is retained; where verified, under half of the shortfall comes from an unresolved V gene, and the cause of the rest is unknown. Across this sample there are 250,000 to 350,000 clones, with approximately 90% seen only once. The leading ten clones occupy around 9.3% of the sample. Specimen: PBMCs or T cells enriched from blood (not recorded which). These receptors all come from a woman aged 18 to 35 who had recovered from COVID-19.

The genes are TRBV3-1 (or the pseudogene TRBV3-2) and TRBJ2-1; tentatively, D is TRBD1 (6 bases). The V gene lost 2 bases and the J gene lost 0 bases, with 11 bases spanning the gap. CDR3 length: 16 residues. The germline V gene has CDR1 LGHDT and CDR2 YNNKEL (reference sequence). CDR3 amino acids: CASSQSRGSSYNEQFF. The CDR3 coding sequence is TGTGCCAGCAGCCAAAGTAGGGGGAGCTCCTACAATGAGCAGTTCTTC.

The chain recombines TRBV19 with TRBJ1-4; maybe TRBD1 (6 bases). The CDR3 extends over 13 amino acids. Trimming took off 6 bases at V and 3 bases at J, with 8 bases between the two ends. Germline lookup yields CDR1 LNHDA and CDR2 SQIVND (reference sequence). The CDR3 sequence is CASRGGSNEKLFF. The DNA of the CDR3 is TGTGCCAGTAGAGGGGGTTCTAATGAAAAACTGTTTTTT.

The chain is built from TRBV6-1 and TRBJ2-7, with 12 bases fitting TRBD2. Germline V gives CDR1 MNHNS, CDR2 SASEGT. V lost 2 bases and J lost 2; bases outside the gene matches: 1. This CDR3 region has 15 residues. The DNA for the CDR3 is TGTGCCAGCAGTGAACTAGCGGGAGGGGCCTACGAGCAGTACTTC. Translating gives CASSELAGGAYEQYF.

DNA of the CDR3: TGTGCCAGCAGCTCCTTAGCGGGAGTAGCGCCCAATGAGCAGTTCTTC. Protein sequence: CASSSLAGVAPNEQFF. V is TRBV11-2 and J is TRBJ2-1, with 9 bases that match TRBD2. The CDR3 runs to 16 residues. After removal of 4 bases from V and 6 bases from J, the junction contained 10 bases not matched to a gene. CDR1 and CDR2 (germline): SGHAT, FQNNGV.

In its sample, this clone was seen once. The chain joins TRBV7-8 to TRBJ1-6; 8 bases agree with TRBD1. The CDR3 runs to 16 residues. The V segment lost 5 bases and the J segment 10 bases; nucleotides outside the gene matches: 13. The germline gives CDR1 SGHVS, CDR2 FQNEAQ. The CDR3 region has the DNA TGTGCCAGCAGCCCAGGCTACAGGGGGAATCGATCACCCCTCCACTTT. Translation gives CASSPGYRGNRSPLHF.

The rearrangement links TRBV7-9 to TRBJ1-1, with D possibly TRBD1 on 6 matching bases. This CDR3 is 14 amino acids long. Germline V gene sequence: CDR1 SEHNR, CDR2 FQNEAQ (reference sequence). V shed 1 base and J shed 0 bases, with 6 bases lying between them. The CDR3 DNA is TGTGCCAGCAGCTTAGACAGGGTGAACACTGAAGCTTTCTTT. Translated, it gives CASSLDRVNTEAFF.

V is TRBV13 and J is TRBJ1-2, with 12 bases that match TRBD1. Germline V gene sequence: CDR1 PRHDT, CDR2 FYEKMQ (reference sequence). Trimming at V came to 5 bases and at J to 3 bases, leaving 13 bases not matched to a gene. The length of the CDR3 is 18 residues. The CDR3 loop reads CASSPGTGGGNPYYGYTF. The DNA for the CDR3 is TGTGCCAGCAGCCCCGGGACAGGGGGCGGGAATCCCTACTATGGCTACACCTTC.

The chain links TRBV15 to TRBJ1-5; TRBD1 matches 9 bases. Germline CDR1 and CDR2: LNHNV and YYDKDF (reference sequence). Trimming at V came to 2 bases and at J to 2 bases, leaving 1 base not matched to a gene. This CDR3 spans 15 amino acids. In DNA form, the CDR3 reads TGTGCCACCAGCAGATGGACAGGGGGCAATCAGCCCCAGCATTTT. It encodes CATSRWTGGNQPQHF.

This clone occurred once. The CDR3 nucleotides read TGTGCCAGTAGTGGAAACAGGGTTGGCTACACCTTC. As protein: CASSGNRVGYTF. V and J are TRBV19 and TRBJ1-2; the D gene is possibly TRBD1 (6 bases). Germline V gene lookup returns CDR1 LNHDA and CDR2 SQIVND (reference sequence). The CDR3 sequence is 12 residues long. Trimming left V 5 bases short and J 7 bases short, with 11 bases between. The full variable domain, with the rest looked up from reference TRBV19 and TRBJ1-2, is DGGITQSPKYLFRKEGQNVTLSCEQNLNHDAMYWYRQDPGQGLRLIYYSQIVNDFQKGDIAEGYSVSREKKESFPLTVTSAQKNPTAFYLCASSGNRVGYTFGSGTRLTVV.

The rearrangement uses TRBV28 and TRBJ2-7; D is undetermined. Trimming removed 4 bases from V and 0 bases from J, with 4 bases in between. The germline V gene encodes CDR1 MDHEN and CDR2 SYDVKM. The length of the CDR3 is 12 residues. In DNA form, the CDR3 reads TGTGCCAGCAGTTCTTACTCCTACGAGCAGTACTTC. Translating gives CASSSYSYEQYF.

V is TRBV9 and J is TRBJ2-2, with D perhaps matching TRBD1 (6 bases). Germline CDR1 reads SGDLS; CDR2 reads YYNGEE. The CDR3 runs to 13 residues. Trimming removed 2 bases from V and 5 bases from J, with 7 bases in between. CDR3 nucleotide sequence: TGTGCCAGCAGCGTCAGGGGAACCGGGGAGCTGTTTTTT. Its translation: CASSVRGTGELFF.

The V and J genes are TRBV19 and TRBJ1-5; 7 nucleotides agree with TRBD1. From germline, CDR1 is LNHDA and CDR2 SQIVND (reference sequence). This CDR3 has 16 amino acids. V gave up 0 bases and J gave up 2 bases; unmatched junction bases: 4. The CDR3 coding sequence is TGTGCCAGTAGTATAGATGGGCAGGGGGGCAATCAGCCCCAGCATTTT. Translated, it gives CASSIDGQGGNQPQHF.

The chain uses TRBV19 and TRBJ2-7; weak D call: TRBD1 (5 bases). V dropped 3 bases and J dropped 2 bases, with 11 bases sitting between them. The CDR3 has 14 residues. Germline-derived CDR1 and CDR2 are LNHDA and SQIVND (reference sequence). The CDR3 spells CASSMQGNTYEQYF. The CDR3 DNA reads TGTGCCAGTAGTATGCAGGGCAACACCTACGAGCAGTACTTC.

This chain uses TRBV30 with TRBJ1-2; perhaps TRBD1 as D (6 bases). Trimming left V 0 bases short and J 5 bases short, with 16 bases between. Germline-derived CDR1 and CDR2 are GTSNPN and SVGIG (reference sequence). The CDR3 consists of 15 residues. The chain's CDR3 is CAWSVGAAGAYGYTF. CDR3 nucleotides: TGTGCCTGGAGTGTAGGAGCCGCAGGGGCATATGGCTACACCTTC.

The J gene is TRBJ1-5, the V gene TRBV28, with a weak D call TRBD1 (6 bases). The CDR3 totals 16 residues. In germline, CDR1 is MDHEN, CDR2 SYDVKM. V was clipped by 5 bases and J by 3 bases, with 17 bases between them. Here the CDR3 reads CASSIIQGEANQPQHF. DNA of the CDR3: TGTGCCAGCAGTATAATACAGGGTGAGGCCAATCAGCCCCAGCATTTT.

The chain couples TRBV5-4 to TRBJ2-2; perhaps TRBD1 as D (5 bases). The V gene lost 6 bases and the J gene lost 3 bases, with 12 bases spanning the gap. This CDR3 comprises 14 residues. CDR1 and CDR2 (germline): SGHNT, YYREEE (reference sequence). CDR3 coding DNA: TGTGCCAGCACCCCACAGGACCACACCGGGGAGCTGTTTTTT. This sequence encodes CASTPQDHTGELFF. The full variable domain, rest sourced from reference TRBV5-4 and TRBJ2-2, is ETGVTQSPTHLIKTRGQQVTLRCSSQSGHNTVSWYQQALGQGPQFIFQYYREEENGRGNFPPRFSGLQFPNYSSELNVNALELDDSALYLCASTPQDHTGELFFGEGSRLTVL.

A note on this clone: Sequence at one end of the junction differs from germline and may be a read error. This sequence joins TRBV2 and TRBJ1-2; 7 bases are a match to TRBD1. In germline, CDR1 is SNHLY, CDR2 FYNNEI. The CDR3 is 16 residues long. CDR3 in DNA: TGTGCCAGCAGAGAAGGACCGACAGGGCCGAACTATGGCTACACCTTC. Translation: CASREGPTGPNYGYTF.

The sample holds one count of this clone. The chain recombines TRBV14 with TRBJ1-5; a possible D gene is TRBD1 (5 bases). The germline V gene has CDR1 SGHDN and CDR2 FVKESK. The CDR3 covers 17 residues. V was clipped by 4 bases and J by 7 bases, with 23 bases between them. The CDR3 loop is CASSPGGGGAGDQPQHF. The CDR3 nucleotides are TGTGCCAGCAGCCCGGGCGGCGGAGGGGCGGGAGACCAGCCCCAGCATTTT.

With respect to this clone: A junction end diverges from the germline sequence, so it may reflect a read error. The chain couples TRBV27 to TRBJ1-1, with D tentatively TRBD1 (6 bases). This CDR3 has 17 amino acids. Per the germline V gene, CDR1 is MNHEY and CDR2 is SMNVEV (reference sequence). The CDR3 loop reads CASSSLPRTGLNIEAFF. The CDR3 DNA reads TGTGCCAGCAGTTCTCTACCCCGTACAGGGTTAAACATTGAAGCTTTCTTT.

The chain links TRBV7-8 to TRBJ2-7; 8 positions match TRBD1. The CDR3 extends over 15 amino acids. Germline V gene data show CDR1 as SGHVS and CDR2 as FQNEAQ. Losses at the gene ends were 3 bases for V and 4 bases for J; bases not matched to a gene: 8. For the CDR3, the DNA is TGTGCCAGCAGCTTGATGACAGGGGCTCGGTACGAGCAGTACTTC. Protein sequence: CASSLMTGARYEQYF.

DNA for the CDR3: TGTGCCAACCCGGAGACCCTAACAGGTCGTAGCGGCAAAAACATTCAGTACTTC. It specifies CANPETLTGRSGKNIQYF. The rearrangement links TRBV6-4 to TRBJ2-4; TRBD2 is a possible D gene (6 bases). Germline-derived CDR1 and CDR2 are MRHNA and SNTAGT. CDR3 length: 18 residues. The V gene lost 10 bases and the J gene lost 3 bases, with 28 bases spanning the gap.

Comment on this clone: Sequence at one end of the junction differs from germline and may be a read error. The gene calls are TRBV2 and TRBJ2-7; a possible D gene is TRBD1 (5 bases). The CDR3 length is 9 residues. Germline-derived CDR1 and CDR2 are SNHLY and FYNNEI. CDR3 nucleotides: TGTGCCAGCAGTGAGGGGCAGAACTTC. Amino acids: CASSEGQNF.

This chain joins TRBV7-2 and TRBJ2-3; D is perhaps TRBD1 (5 bases). V dropped 0 bases and J dropped 6 bases, with 16 bases sitting between them. CDR1 and CDR2 from the germline V gene are SGHTA and FQGNSA. The CDR3 is made up of 16 amino acids. The CDR3 loop reads CASSLAIGVASDTQYF. The CDR3 nucleotides are TGTGCCAGCAGCTTAGCGATAGGGGTAGCTTCGGATACGCAGTATTTT.

V and J are TRBV6-5 and TRBJ1-2; the D gene is possibly TRBD1 (6 bases). From germline, CDR1 is MNHEY and CDR2 SVGAGI. Deletions cut 2 bases from V and 5 bases from J, with 6 bases between. This CDR3 comprises 12 residues. The chain's CDR3 is CASSYRGYGYTF. The CDR3 DNA is TGTGCCAGCAGTTACAGGGGGTATGGCTACACCTTC.

V and J are TRBV10-2 and TRBJ1-1; TRBD1 might be the D (5 bases). Germline CDR1 and CDR2: WSHSY and SAAADI. The CDR3 length is 13 residues. V was clipped by 4 bases and J by 8 bases, with 14 bases between them. Here the CDR3 DNA reads TGCGCCAGCAGTGGAGAGTTTGCAGGGGAAGCTTTCTTT. Translation gives CASSGEFAGEAFF.

About this clone itself: Other DNA sequences within the sample encode an identical CDR3. The rearrangement joins TRBV28 to TRBJ2-7, with D tentatively TRBD2 (6 bases). The V and J ends lost 5 bases and 0 bases respectively, with 11 bases between them. This CDR3 is built from 14 residues. CDR1 and CDR2 (germline): MDHEN, SYDVKM. The CDR3 is CASSLGGVSYEQYF. The CDR3 bases are TGTGCCAGCAGTCTCGGGGGAGTCTCCTACGAGCAGTACTTC.

The chain recombines TRBV6-5 with TRBJ1-2, with 7 bases lining up with TRBD1. The CDR3 has 15 amino acids. Germline CDR1 MNHEY, CDR2 SVGAGI. The ends lost 6 bases at V and 5 bases at J; junction bases unmatched: 12. CDR3 sequence: CASRGTASVWYGYTF. In DNA form, the CDR3 reads TGTGCCAGCAGGGGGACAGCCTCTGTATGGTATGGCTACACCTTC.

The V gene is TRBV7-8, the J gene TRBJ2-3, with D unresolved. Trimming took off 4 bases at V and 6 bases at J, with 14 bases between the two ends. The CDR3 covers 14 residues. Germline lookup yields CDR1 SGHVS and CDR2 FQNEAQ. The CDR3 sequence: CASSSRITGDTQYF. In nucleotides, the CDR3 is TGTGCCAGCAGCTCGCGGATAACTGGGGATACGCAGTATTTT.